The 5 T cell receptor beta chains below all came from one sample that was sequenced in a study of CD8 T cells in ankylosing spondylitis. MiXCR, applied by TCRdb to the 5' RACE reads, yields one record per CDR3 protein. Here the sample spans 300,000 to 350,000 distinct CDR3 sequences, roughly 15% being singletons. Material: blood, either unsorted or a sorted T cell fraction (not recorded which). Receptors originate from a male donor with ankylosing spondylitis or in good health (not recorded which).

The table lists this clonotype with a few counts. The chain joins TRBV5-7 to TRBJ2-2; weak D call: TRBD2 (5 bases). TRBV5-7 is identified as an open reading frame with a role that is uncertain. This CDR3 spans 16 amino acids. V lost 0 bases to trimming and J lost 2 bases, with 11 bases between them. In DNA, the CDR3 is TGTGCCAGCAGCTTGGGTCGGGGAAAAAACACCGGGGAGCTGTTTTTT. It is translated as CASSLGRGKNTGELFF.

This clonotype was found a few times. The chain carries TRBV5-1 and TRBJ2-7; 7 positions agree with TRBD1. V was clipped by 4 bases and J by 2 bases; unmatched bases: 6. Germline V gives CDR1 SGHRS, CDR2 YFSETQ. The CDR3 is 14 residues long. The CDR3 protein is CASSKLGQAYEQYF. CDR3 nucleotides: TGCGCCAGCAGCAAACTCGGACAGGCCTACGAGCAGTACTTC.

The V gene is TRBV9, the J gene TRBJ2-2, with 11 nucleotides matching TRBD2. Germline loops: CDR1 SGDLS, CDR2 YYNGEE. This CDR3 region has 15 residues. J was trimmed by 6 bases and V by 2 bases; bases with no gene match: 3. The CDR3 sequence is CASSVLAGGAGELFF. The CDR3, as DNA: TGTGCCAGCAGCGTCTTAGCGGGGGGGGCCGGGGAGCTGTTTTTT.

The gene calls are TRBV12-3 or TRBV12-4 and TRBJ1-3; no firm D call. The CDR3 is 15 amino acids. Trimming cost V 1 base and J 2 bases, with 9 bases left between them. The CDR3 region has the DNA TGTGCCAGCAGTTTAGAGGACGGGGCTGGAAACACCATATATTTT. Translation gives CASSLEDGAGNTIYF.

The CDR3 DNA is TGTGCCAGCAGAACCCATTGGACAGGGGACTATGGCTACACCTTC. Translated: CASRTHWTGDYGYTF. This chain joins TRBV6-1 and TRBJ1-2; TRBD1 matches 9 bases. The germline V gene has CDR1 MNHNS and CDR2 SASEGT. After removal of 6 bases from V and 3 bases from J, the junction contained 8 bases not matched to a gene. This CDR3 comprises 15 residues.